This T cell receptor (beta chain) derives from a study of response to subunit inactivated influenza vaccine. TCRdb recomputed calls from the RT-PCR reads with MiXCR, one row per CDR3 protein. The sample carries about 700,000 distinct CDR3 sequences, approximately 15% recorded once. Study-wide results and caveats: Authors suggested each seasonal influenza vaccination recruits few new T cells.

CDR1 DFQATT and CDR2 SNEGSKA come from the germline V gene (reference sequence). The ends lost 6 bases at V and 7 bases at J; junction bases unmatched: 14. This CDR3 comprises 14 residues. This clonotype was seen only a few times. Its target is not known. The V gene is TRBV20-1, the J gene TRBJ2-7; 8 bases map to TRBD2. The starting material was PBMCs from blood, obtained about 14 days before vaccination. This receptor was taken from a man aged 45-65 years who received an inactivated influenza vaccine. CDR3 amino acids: CSAPKLAGGGEQYF. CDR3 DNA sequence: TGCAGTGCCCCGAAGCTAGCGGGTGGCGGTGAGCAGTACTTC.